This T cell receptor beta chain was profiled in a study of blood T cell repertoires in COVID-19. Study summary: COVID-19 samples from acute and convalescent phases originated in the United States, Italy and Spain. In each case, the material was cDNA or gDNA derived from T cells, B-cell-depleted T cells, or PBMCs.

The junction had 5 bases not matched to a gene; V was cut back by 0 bases and J by 5 bases. Germline CDR1 SGDLS, CDR2 YYNGEE. The CDR3 spans 14 residues. Study processing details: Amplification with reference gene primers provided the estimates of nucleated cell counts. Sequenced by immunoSEQ multiplex PCR; TCRdb stores in-frame clones only, minus some. V and J calls and clone size are those listed in that table; D and trimming were worked out from the DNA. The table shows 150,000 to 200,000 clones, with over 70% occurring only once. This sequence joins TRBV9 and TRBJ2-7, with TRBD2 matching 7 bases. The receptor was isolated from a man in his sixties with active or convalescent COVID-19. Sequenced: peripheral blood. The CDR3 DNA follows: TGTGCCAGCAGCGTAGGCGGGAGTGGTAACGAGCAGTACTTC. Translating gives CASSVGGSGNEQYF.